These T cell receptor beta chains were read from a single sample in a study of T cells in Graves' hyperthyroidism and ophthalmopathy. TCRdb fed the multiplex PCR reads into MiXCR, producing one record per CDR3 protein. Of approximately 530,000 distinct CDR3 sequences listed, about 20% are singletons. The sequencing sample was made of blood. The source of these receptors is a middle-aged man with Graves' ophthalmopathy. Both conserved end residues are part of each CDR3. A D gene is named only where the DNA matches it firmly. Clone size is stated in some rows and not others, as once, few, many or a class when expanded.

TRBJ2-1	-	-	TRBV2	CASRGRTRGWRFF	TGTGCCAGCAGGGGTCGGACACGAGGTTGGCGGTTCTTC
TRBJ2-4	TRBD1	-	TRBV27	CASSFGYDRGKNIQYF	TGTGCCAGCAGTTTCGGGTATGACAGGGGCAAAAACATTCAGTACTTC
TRBJ2-3	TRBD2	few	TRBV20-1	CSARPGGSTDTQYF	TGCAGTGCTAGACCGGGGGGGAGCACAGATACGCAGTATTTT
TRBJ2-5	-	few	TRBV15	CATSRERAVQETQYF	TGTGCCACCAGCAGAGAAAGGGCCGTCCAAGAGACCCAGTACTTC
TRBJ1-6	-	-	TRBV10-3	CAISDGQGTNSPLHF	TGTGCCATCAGTGATGGTCAGGGAACTAATTCACCCCTCCACTTT
TRBJ1-5	-	few	TRBV6-2/TRBV6-3	CASSPWGDSNQPQHF	TGTGCCAGCAGCCCCTGGGGGGATAGCAATCAGCCCCAGCATTTT
TRBJ2-2	-	few	TRBV7-8	CASSWPGLPGTGELFF	TGTGCCAGCAGCTGGCCGGGGCTGCCGGGCACCGGGGAGCTGTTTTTT
TRBJ2-3	-	many	TRBV11-2	CASSLPPLDTQYF	TGTGCCAGCAGCTTACCCCCGTTGGATACGCAGTATTTT
TRBJ2-2	-	many	TRBV11-2	CASSLAGPGELFF	TGTGCCAGCAGCTTAGCGGGGCCCGGGGAGCTGTTTTTT
TRBJ1-4	-	-	TRBV7-3	CASSPDSLNEKLFF	TGTGCCAGCAGCCCGGACAGTCTTAATGAAAAACTGTTTTTT
TRBJ2-2	-	many	TRBV6-2/TRBV6-3	CASHRTAWGTGELFF	TGTGCCAGCCATCGGACGGCCTGGGGCACCGGGGAGCTGTTTTTT
TRBJ2-3	TRBD2	-	TRBV10-3	CAISGTSGGRRDTQYF	TGTGCCATCAGTGGGACTAGCGGGGGTCGCCGAGATACGCAGTATTTT
TRBJ2-1	-	-	TRBV9	CASSTQGYSYNEQFF	TGTGCCAGCAGCACACAGGGCTACTCCTACAATGAGCAGTTCTTC
TRBJ2-3	-	-	TRBV7-8	CASSQEALATDTQYF	TGTGCCAGCAGCCAAGAGGCTCTAGCAACAGATACGCAGTATTTT
TRBJ2-7	TRBD2	-	TRBV10-3	CATRIPLAGEQYF	TGTGCCACTCGAATCCCCTTAGCGGGAGAGCAGTACTTC
TRBJ1-1	-	-	TRBV6-1	CASSSALAGALTEAFF	TGTGCCAGCAGTTCCGCCCTTGCGGGGGCGCTGACTGAAGCTTTCTTT
TRBJ2-2	-	few	TRBV5-1	CASRRSGTGELFF	TGCGCCAGCAGAAGGTCCGGGACCGGGGAGCTGTTTTTT
TRBJ2-3	-	few	TRBV20-1	CSARDGERRTDTQYF	TGCAGTGCTAGAGATGGAGAGAGACGCACAGATACGCAGTATTTT
TRBJ2-3	-	few	TRBV28	CASSLIQTTDTQYF	TGTGCCAGCAGTTTAATACAGACAACAGATACGCAGTATTTT
TRBJ2-5	-	-	TRBV6-5	CASSYPGEPQETQYF	TGTGCCAGCAGTTACCCGGGGGAGCCCCAAGAGACCCAGTACTTC
TRBJ1-5	TRBD1	many	TRBV18	CASSPRQGDQPQHF	TGTGCCAGCTCACCTCGACAGGGCGATCAGCCCCAGCATTTT
TRBJ2-2	TRBD1	many	TRBV2	CASSDHPGQKLASNTGELFF	TGTGCCAGCAGTGACCACCCGGGACAGAAGTTGGCGTCGAACACCGGGGAGCTGTTTTTT
TRBJ1-1	-	-	TRBV30	CAWSGGVDTEAFF	TGTGCCTGGAGTGGAGGCGTGGACACTGAAGCTTTCTTT
TRBJ2-3	TRBD2	-	TRBV20-1	CSARDQWASGGAAGQYF	TGCAGTGCTAGAGATCAGTGGGCTAGCGGGGGGGCTGCAGGGCAGTATTTT
TRBJ2-6	-	-	TRBV6-1	CASTKEAGANVLTF	TGTGCCAGCACCAAGGAGGCTGGGGCCAACGTCCTGACTTTC
TRBJ2-7	TRBD2	-	TRBV28	CASRSEAGVPYEQYF	TGTGCCAGCAGGTCCGAAGCGGGAGTCCCCTACGAGCAGTACTTC
TRBJ2-1	TRBD1	many	TRBV7-8	CASSQLHRGNEQFF	TGTGCCAGCAGCCAACTCCACAGGGGGAATGAGCAGTTCTTC
TRBJ2-2	-	few	TRBV30	CAWSRTATGELFF	TGTGCCTGGAGTCGGACAGCCACCGGGGAGCTGTTTTTT
TRBJ1-2	TRBD1	once	TRBV6-5	CASSLRPGTGGSGYTF	TGTGCCAGCAGTTTGAGACCCGGGACAGGGGGATCTGGCTACACCTTC